The rows below give T cell receptor beta chains drawn from one sample of a study of blood T cell repertoires in COVID-19. TCRdb keeps only in-frame clones here, not all; method: immunoSEQ multiplex PCR. The sample consists of approximately 75,000 clones, about 74% of them appearing once. Sequenced input: peripheral blood. The source is a human donor with acute or convalescent COVID-19. The donor label of this sample is uncertain. Both conserved end residues are part of each CDR3. D genes are given only for firm matches. Clone size appears in some rows only: once, few, many, or a class for an expanded clone.

J gene	D gene	V gene	clone size	CDR3 DNA	CDR3 protein
TRBJ2-5	TRBD2	TRBV7-3	-	TGTGCCAGCAGCCCGACTAGCTCGGAGACCCAGTACTTC	CASSPTSSETQYF
TRBJ1-1	TRBD1	TRBV28	-	TGTGCCAGCAGGGGACAGGGCGGGAACACTGAAGCTTTCTTT	CASRGQGGNTEAFF
TRBJ2-5	TRBD2	TRBV9	-	TGTGCCAGCAGCGTAGGACTAGCGGGGGGCGGAGAGACCCAGTACTTC	CASSVGLAGGGETQYF
TRBJ1-1	TRBD1	TRBV7-2	-	TGTGCCAGCAGCTTACTCCAGGGGGGCACTGAAGCTTTCTTT	CASSLLQGGTEAFF
TRBJ2-3	-	TRBV14	-	TGTGCCAGCAGGGATGAAACACAGGGATCTAGCACAGATACGCAGTATTTT	CASRDETQGSSTDTQYF
TRBJ2-2	TRBD2	TRBV10-3	few	TGTGCCATCAGGGGGACTAGCGGGAGAGGGACCGGGGAGCTGTTTTTT	CAIRGTSGRGTGELFF
TRBJ2-7	TRBD1	TRBV5-4	few	TGTGCCAGCAGCCTAGGACAGGGTAATGTAAAGCAGTACTTC	CASSLGQGNVKQYF
TRBJ1-3	-	TRBV12-3/TRBV12-4	once	TGTGCCAGCAGTTTTCAGGCTGGAAACACCATATATTTT	CASSFQAGNTIYF
TRBJ2-7	TRBD1	TRBV5-5	-	TGTGCCAGCAGGGGTGGACAGGGGGCGTTCCACGAGCAGTACTTC	CASRGGQGAFHEQYF
TRBJ1-2	TRBD1	TRBV27	-	TGTGCCAGCAGTATCCAAGGGACAGGCTCAGCTAACTATGGCTACACCTTC	CASSIQGTGSANYGYTF
TRBJ1-4	-	TRBV7-8	-	TGTGCCAGCAGCTTAGGATCCTCTGGGGGGGAAAAACTGTTTTTT	CASSLGSSGGEKLFF
TRBJ2-3	TRBD2	TRBV19	-	TGTGCCAGTAGTATGCGTGGGGGGGACACAGATACGCAGTATTTT	CASSMRGGDTDTQYF
TRBJ2-2	-	TRBV7-3	few	TGTGCCAGCAGCCACCAGTCGAACACCGGGGAGCTGTTTTTT	CASSHQSNTGELFF
TRBJ1-6	TRBD1	TRBV14	once	TGCGCCAGCAGCCAAACAACAGGGGCTAATTCACCCCTCCACTTT	CASSQTTGANSPLHF
TRBJ1-6	-	TRBV6-5	-	TGTGCCAGCAGTTACCAGTCAGGGTACAATTCACCCCTCCACTTT	CASSYQSGYNSPLHF
TRBJ2-2	-	TRBV11-2	-	TGTGCCAGCAGCTTTACAAGGAACACCGGGGAGCTGTTTTTT	CASSFTRNTGELFF
TRBJ2-5	TRBD2	TRBV19	-	TGTGCCAGTAGTTCTTCCATAGCGGGACCTGAGACCCAGTACTTC	CASSSSIAGPETQYF
TRBJ2-2	-	TRBV7-2	-	TGTGCCAGCAGCCTCAAACTAGGGAAGGCCGGGGAGCTGTTTTTT	CASSLKLGKAGELFF
TRBJ2-5	TRBD2	TRBV5-1	few	TGCGCCAGCAGCCCGGGACTAGCGGAAGAGACCCAGTACTTC	CASSPGLAEETQYF
TRBJ2-6	TRBD2	TRBV19	-	TGTGCCAGCCGGGGGGGGGACCTTGGGGCCAACGTCCTGACTTTC	CASRGGDLGANVLTF
TRBJ2-5	-	TRBV10-2	-	TGCGCCAGCAGTCCTTCGGGGGAAGAGACCCAGTACTTC	CASSPSGEETQYF
TRBJ2-1	-	TRBV5-6	-	TGTGCCAGCAGCTTGTTCGGACAGAGCTCCTACAATGAGCAGTTCTTC	CASSLFGQSSYNEQFF
TRBJ1-2	TRBD1	TRBV18	-	TGTGCCAGCTCAGATAGACAGGGGATCTATGGCTACACCTTC	CASSDRQGIYGYTF
TRBJ1-6	-	TRBV4-1	-	TGCGCCAGCAGCCAAGGACTTGTGCCCCTCCACTTT	CASSQGLVPLHF
TRBJ1-1	-	TRBV14	-	TGTGCCAGCAGCCAAGTAGGGACTAACACTGAAGCTTTCTTT	CASSQVGTNTEAFF
TRBJ1-1	TRBD1	TRBV5-1	-	TGCGCCAGCAGCTTCGGGGACAGGGCGGACACTGAAGCTTTCTTT	CASSFGDRADTEAFF
TRBJ1-5	-	TRBV29-1	-	TGCAGCGTTGTTGGGCAGAACGATCAGCCCCAGCATTTT	CSVVGQNDQPQHF
TRBJ2-1	TRBD1	TRBV10-1	-	TGCGCCAGCACCGGGGGACAGGGTGTCTACAATGAGCAGTTCTTC	CASTGGQGVYNEQFF
TRBJ1-5	TRBD1	TRBV13	-	TGTGCCAGCAGCCCAGTACGGGACAGGGTCCTCCTCGGCTATAGCAATCAGCCCCAGCATTTT	CASSPVRDRVLLGYSNQPQHF
TRBJ2-1	-	TRBV4-3	-	TGCGCCAGCAGCCGGGACTCTTCGTACAATGAGCAGTTCTTC	CASSRDSSYNEQFF
TRBJ2-4	-	TRBV5-6	once	TGTGCCAGCAGCCTAATAAACAGGGAGCCCAAAAACATTCAGTACTTC	CASSLINREPKNIQYF
TRBJ2-2	-	TRBV7-2	-	TGTGCCAGCAGCTTAATCGGCGGGGCCGGGGAGCTGTTTTTT	CASSLIGGAGELFF
TRBJ2-3	TRBD2	TRBV10-3	-	TGTGCCATCAGAGACCAGCGGGGGCCGACAGATACGCAGTATTTT	CAIRDQRGPTDTQYF
TRBJ2-3	TRBD2	TRBV27	-	TGTGCCAGCAGTTTCCGACTAGCGGGAGTAAGCACAGATACGCAGTATTTT	CASSFRLAGVSTDTQYF
TRBJ1-6	TRBD1	TRBV7-9	medium-sized	TGTGCCAGCAGCTCCTTGACAGGGATGGGATCACCCCTCCACTTT	CASSSLTGMGSPLHF
TRBJ2-1	TRBD2	TRBV5-4	-	TGTGCCAGCAGCAACCCTAGCGGGGGCTACAATGAGCAGTTCTTC	CASSNPSGGYNEQFF
TRBJ2-5	-	TRBV19	-	TGTGCCAGTAGTCTCCGGTGGCTAGCAGGCGAGACCCAGTACTTC	CASSLRWLAGETQYF